The TCR beta chain under discussion was sequenced for a study of T cell responses to AZD1222 COVID-19 vaccine. Clones were read by immunoSEQ multiplex PCR, and TCRdb kept only the in-frame ones, dropping some. This table holds tens of thousands of clones, over 75% found once. The V and J ends lost 0 bases and 5 bases respectively, with 12 bases between them. CDR1 SGHRS and CDR2 YFSETQ come from the germline V gene. The CDR3 has 15 amino acids. Sequenced here: peripheral blood, sampled on day 0 of AZD1222 vaccination. The TCR comes from an adult in good health. V usage is TRBV5-1 and J usage is TRBJ2-4; D unclear. CDR3 sequence: CASSLAPSVENIQYF. In DNA form, the CDR3 reads TGCGCCAGCAGCTTGGCCCCAAGTGTCGAAAACATTCAGTACTTC.